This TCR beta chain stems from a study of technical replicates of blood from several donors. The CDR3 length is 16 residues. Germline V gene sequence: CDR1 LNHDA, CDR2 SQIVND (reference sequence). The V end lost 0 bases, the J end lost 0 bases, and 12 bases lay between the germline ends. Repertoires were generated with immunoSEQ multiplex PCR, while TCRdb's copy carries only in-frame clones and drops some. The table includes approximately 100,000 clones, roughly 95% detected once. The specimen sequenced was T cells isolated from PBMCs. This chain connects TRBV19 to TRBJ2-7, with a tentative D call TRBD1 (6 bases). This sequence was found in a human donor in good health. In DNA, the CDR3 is TGTGCCAGTAGTATAGACAGGGGCCGGAGCTCCTACGAGCAGTACTTC. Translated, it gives CASSIDRGRSSYEQYF.